These 13 T cell receptor beta chains were sequenced from one sample in a study of T cell responses to AZD1222 COVID-19 vaccine. Profiled with immunoSEQ multiplex PCR; TCRdb holds only in-frame clones, not every one. Of about 100,000 clones detected, around 87% appear once; the ten largest clones hold 15%. Sequenced here: peripheral blood, sampled on day 0 of AZD1222 vaccination. The receptor set was obtained from an adult in good health.

The V and J genes are TRBV5-1 and TRBJ2-7, with 8 positions matching TRBD1. J gave up 2 bases and V 0 bases, and 7 bases lay outside the gene matches. CDR1 is SGHRS, CDR2 YFSETQ, per germline. This CDR3 spans 16 amino acids. CDR3 bases: TGCGCCAGCAGCTTGGGGGGACAGGAAGGGACCTACGAGCAGTACTTC. This translates into CASSLGGQEGTYEQYF.

CDR3 bases: TGTGCCAGCAGCCCTAGTGGGGTCGGCTCTGGAAACACCATATATTTT. This sequence encodes CASSPSGVGSGNTIYF. V and J are TRBV7-8 and TRBJ1-3; no definite D call. V shed 5 bases and J shed 0 bases, with 14 bases lying between them. The CDR3 consists of 16 residues. The germline V gene encodes CDR1 SGHVS and CDR2 FQNEAQ.

The rearrangement uses TRBV11-2 and TRBJ1-2; D is unclear. Trimming took 5 bases from V and 0 from J, leaving 19 bases between them. The CDR3 length is 17 residues. The germline V gene encodes CDR1 SGHAT and CDR2 FQNNGV. For the CDR3, the DNA is TGTGCCAGCAGCCAGAACCACGGGCCTGAGGCTAACTATGGCTACACCTTC. Translating it yields CASSQNHGPEANYGYTF.

The V call is TRBV6-5, the J call TRBJ2-5; D remains unclear. In germline, CDR1 is MNHEY, CDR2 SVGAGI. The V end lost 7 bases, the J end lost 1 base, and 10 bases lay between the germline ends. The CDR3 spans 13 residues. Here the CDR3 DNA reads TGTGCCAGCAAATTGAACCTCCAAGAGACCCAGTACTTC. Residues: CASKLNLQETQYF.

The chain couples TRBV3-1 (or the pseudogene TRBV3-2) to TRBJ2-7; 11 nucleotides line up with TRBD1. V shed 2 bases and J 2 bases; nucleotides not matched to a gene: 8. Germline CDR1 is LGHDT and CDR2 is YNNKEL (reference sequence). The CDR3 runs 17 residues. For the CDR3, the DNA is TGTGCCAGCAGCCAAAACCGGGACAGGGGGTTACCCTACGAGCAGTACTTC. Residues: CASSQNRDRGLPYEQYF.

This rearrangement joins TRBV5-1 to TRBJ2-5; D perhaps matches TRBD1 (5 bases). The V gene's germline CDR1 is SGHRS and CDR2 YFSETQ. Trimming left V 4 bases short and J 2 bases short, with 9 bases between. This CDR3 has 13 amino acids. The chain's CDR3 is CASSLPGQETQYF. DNA of the CDR3: TGCGCCAGCAGCCTCCCAGGGCAAGAGACCCAGTACTTC.

This sequence joins TRBV6-1 and TRBJ2-7, with D perhaps matching TRBD2 (6 bases). Germline loops: CDR1 MNHNS, CDR2 SASEGT. V lost 3 bases and J 0 bases, leaving 15 bases between the germline ends. The CDR3 consists of 16 residues. The CDR3 loop is CASSDEGRPSSYEQYF. The CDR3 DNA sequence: TGTGCCAGCAGTGATGAGGGGAGGCCCAGCTCCTACGAGCAGTACTTC.

The chain uses TRBV7-9 and TRBJ1-1; no reliable D call. Trimming cost V 2 bases and J 4 bases, with 17 bases left between them. Looked up from germline, CDR1 is SEHNR and CDR2 is FQNEAQ (reference sequence). This CDR3 has 16 residues. DNA of the CDR3: TGTGCCAGCAGCTTATGGGCCCGGCGGGGAGCCACTGAAGCTTTCTTT. Amino acids: CASSLWARRGATEAFF.

This sequence joins TRBV6-1 and TRBJ2-7, with TRBD1 matching over 12 bases. In germline, CDR1 is MNHNS, CDR2 SASEGT. J gave up 4 bases and V 4 bases, and 8 bases lay outside the gene matches. This CDR3 region has 16 residues. The CDR3 spells CASSALPGQGAYEQYF. CDR3 in DNA: TGTGCCAGCAGTGCTTTACCGGGACAGGGGGCTTACGAGCAGTACTTC.

This chain links TRBV6-5 with TRBJ1-2; 9 bases are a match to TRBD1. The germline V gene has CDR1 MNHEY and CDR2 SVGAGI. The trim removed 2 bases at V and 9 bases at J, leaving 13 bases unmatched. The CDR3 covers 16 residues. CDR3 amino acids: CASSYIMDRGLSRYTF. Here the CDR3 DNA reads TGTGCCAGCAGTTACATTATGGACAGGGGCCTCTCCCGCTACACCTTC.

The chain carries TRBV11-3 and TRBJ2-3; no definite D call. Trimming removed 6 bases from V and 6 bases from J, with 10 bases in between. CDR1 and CDR2 (germline): SGHNT, YENEEA. The CDR3 is 12 amino acids. CDR3 sequence (DNA): TGTGCCAGCAGTTTATCTGGGGATACGCAGTATTTT. The encoded protein is CASSLSGDTQYF.

The chain recombines TRBV7-2 with TRBJ2-7; 10 nucleotides line up with TRBD1. The CDR3 is made up of 15 amino acids. From germline, CDR1 is SGHTA and CDR2 FQGNSA. J lost 6 bases, V lost 1 base, and 6 bases had no gene match. In DNA form, the CDR3 reads TGTGCCAGCAGCTTAGGGGACAGGGGCCATCGCGAGCAGTACTTC. This translates into CASSLGDRGHREQYF. Variable domain in full (rest from reference TRBV7-2 and TRBJ2-7): GAGVSQSPSNKVTEKGKDVELRCDPISGHTALYWYRQSLGQGLEFLIYFQGNSAPDKSGLPSDRFSAERTGGSVSTLTIQRTQQEDSAVYLCASSLGDRGHREQYFGPGTRLTVT.

The gene calls are TRBV19 and TRBJ1-6, with D unresolved. The CDR3 sequence is 14 residues long. V was trimmed by 5 bases and J by 5 bases, leaving 10 bases between them. From germline, CDR1 is LNHDA and CDR2 SQIVND (reference sequence). The DNA of the CDR3 is TGTGCCAGTAGTTGGAGGGAGGATAATTCACCCCTCCACTTT. It is translated as CASSWREDNSPLHF.